This is a list of T cell receptor beta chains from one sample in a study of cytomegalovirus exposure and HLA in healthy donors. Profiling relied on immunoSEQ multiplex PCR, and the TCRdb table lists in-frame clones only, not all of them. The sample consists of 90,000 to 100,000 clones, 80% of them appearing once. Input material: PBMCs. The origin of the receptors is a man aged 18 to 30 in good health and CMV-seronegative. Both conserved end residues are part of each CDR3. The D gene is left open where the match is weak. A clone size is listed for some rows: how often the clone was seen (once, few, many), or a class if it is expanded.

>once|TRBJ1-2|15|-|TRBV27
TGTGCCAGCAGATTATCGGCAGGGTCCTTATATGGCTACACCTTC
CASRLSAGSLYGYTF
>-|TRBJ1-2|16|TRBD1|TRBV19
TGTGCCAGTAGTATCTTCGACAGGGGCTCCAACTATGGCTACACCTTC
CASSIFDRGSNYGYTF
>once|TRBJ2-7|14|-|TRBV11-2
TGTGCCAGCAGCGGAACCGGGATCGACTACGAGCAGTACTTC
CASSGTGIDYEQYF
>-|TRBJ2-7|15|-|TRBV21-1
TGTGCCAGCAGCAAAGCGGGACAGAGCTCCTACGAGCAGTACTTC
CASSKAGQSSYEQYF
>once|TRBJ2-7|15|TRBD1|TRBV30
TGTGCCTGGAGTGGTGGGTCCGCAGGGGGCTACGAGCAGTACTTC
CAWSGGSAGGYEQYF
>-|TRBJ2-4|15|TRBD2|TRBV7-9
TGTGCCAGCAGCTTCCCAGCGGGGGGGCAAAACATTCAGTACTTC
CASSFPAGGQNIQYF
>-|TRBJ1-4|15|-|TRBV19
TGTGCCAGTAGTACCCTATTTGCAACTAATGAAAAACTGTTTTTT
CASSTLFATNEKLFF
>few|TRBJ1-1|14|-|TRBV27
TGTGCCAGCAGTCCCCGGGGGTTCGGCACTGAAGCTTTCTTT
CASSPRGFGTEAFF
>-|TRBJ2-5|11|-|TRBV5-1
TGCGCCAGCAGCTTTCAGGAGACCCAGTACTTC
CASSFQETQYF
>-|TRBJ1-5|13|-|TRBV14
TGTGCCAGCAGCGATTTCGGGGATCAGCCCCAGCATTTT
CASSDFGDQPQHF
>few|TRBJ1-2|14|-|TRBV30
TGTGCCTGGAGTGGGCAGGGTTCTAACTATGGCTACACCTTC
CAWSGQGSNYGYTF
>-|TRBJ1-1|13|TRBD1|TRBV29-1
TGCAGCGCCACGACAGGGACGGGGACCAAAGCTTTCTTT
CSATTGTGTKAFF
>-|TRBJ2-3|15|-|TRBV5-1
TGCGCCAGCAGCTTGGCGGGGGGCGATTCAGATACGCAGTATTTT
CASSLAGGDSDTQYF
>-|TRBJ1-4|16|-|TRBV7-6
TGTGCCAGCAGCTCGCTATGGGACAAACAGAATGAAAAACTGTTTTTT
CASSSLWDKQNEKLFF
>few|TRBJ2-7|14|TRBD1|TRBV9
TGTGCCAGCAGCGCGACAGGGGGCACCTACGAGCAGTACTTC
CASSATGGTYEQYF
>-|TRBJ2-1|15|-|TRBV10-3
TGTGCCATCAGGGGGGGCGGGGGCGACTACAATGAGCAGTTCTTC
CAIRGGGGDYNEQFF
>-|TRBJ1-5|15|TRBD1|TRBV4-2
TGTGCCAGCAGCCAAGAACGGACAGGGATTCAGCCCCAGCATTTT
CASSQERTGIQPQHF
>once|TRBJ1-5|14|TRBD1|TRBV7-2
TGTGCCAGCAGCCGGACAGGAGACAATCAGCCCCAGCATTTT
CASSRTGDNQPQHF
>-|TRBJ1-1|15|-|TRBV5-1
TGCGCCAGCAGCTTGGGTGGGTTGGGGAGCACTGAAGCTTTCTTT
CASSLGGLGSTEAFF
>-|TRBJ2-6|17|TRBD1|TRBV5-1
TGCGCCAGCAGCCTGGGACAGGCTCTCTCTGGGGCCAACGTCCTGACTTTC
CASSLGQALSGANVLTF
>few|TRBJ2-3|12|-|TRBV7-2
TGTGCCAGCAGCCTTAGCACAGATACGCAGTATTTT
CASSLSTDTQYF
>-|TRBJ2-7|15|TRBD2|TRBV27
TGTGCCAGCAGGGAACTAGCGGGGGGGTCCTACGAGCAGTACTTC
CASRELAGGSYEQYF
>-|TRBJ2-5|17|TRBD2|TRBV25-1
TGTGCCAGCAGCACGGGACTAGCGGACCCGTACCAAGAGACCCAGTACTTC
CASSTGLADPYQETQYF
>-|TRBJ2-2|14|-|TRBV5-6
TGTGCCAGCAGCTGGCAGAGAGGGACCGGGGAGCTGTTTTTT
CASSWQRGTGELFF
>-|TRBJ1-1|13|-|TRBV7-9
TGTGCCAGCAGCCCGCGGAGCAACACTGAAGCTTTCTTT
CASSPRSNTEAFF
>-|TRBJ1-3|15|-|TRBV7-6
TGTGCCAGCAGCTTGCAGGGTAGCTCTGGAAACACCATATATTTT
CASSLQGSSGNTIYF
>-|TRBJ2-6|15|-|TRBV30
TGTGCCTGGAGTGTCGGGGGCTCTGGGGCCAACGTCCTGACTTTC
CAWSVGGSGANVLTF
>-|TRBJ2-1|17|TRBD2|TRBV7-9
TGTTCCAGCAGCTTAGCGCTAGCGGGGGGGCCAATCAATGAGCAGTTCTTC
CSSSLALAGGPINEQFF
>-|TRBJ1-2|16|TRBD1|TRBV6-5
TGTGCCAGCAGTTACTCGAGAACAGGGGGCCGGGATGGCTACACCTTC
CASSYSRTGGRDGYTF
>-|TRBJ1-1|11|-|TRBV19
TGTGCCAGGGGCAAGAGCACTGAAGCTTTCTTT
CARGKSTEAFF
>-|TRBJ2-7|13|TRBD1|TRBV6-1
TGTGCCAGCGGATGGGACAGGCTCTACGAGCAGTACTTC
CASGWDRLYEQYF
>once|TRBJ1-2|15|TRBD1|TRBV7-9
TGTGCCAGCAGCCTCCGGACAGGCCCTAACTATGGCTACACCTTC
CASSLRTGPNYGYTF
>-|TRBJ2-7|12|-|TRBV18
TGTGCCAGCTCACCAACTCCCTACGAGCAGTACTTC
CASSPTPYEQYF
>-|TRBJ2-1|15|-|TRBV27
TGTGCCAGCAGTCCCCCCTCCGAAGGACAGTATGAGCAGTTCTTC
CASSPPSEGQYEQFF
>-|TRBJ2-1|14|TRBD1|TRBV11-1
TGTGCCAGCAGCCCTCGACAGGGGGTCAATGAGCAGTTCTTC
CASSPRQGVNEQFF
>-|TRBJ2-3|17|-|TRBV10-3
TGTGCCATCAGTGAGAATTCAGGGGCAGGAAGCACAGATACGCAGTATTTT
CAISENSGAGSTDTQYF
>-|TRBJ2-7|14|TRBD1|TRBV2
TGTGCCAGCAATGGACAGGGGACCGCCTACGAGCAGTACTTC
CASNGQGTAYEQYF
>-|TRBJ1-1|18|TRBD1|TRBV7-8
TGTGCCAGCAGACCTGGGTCAGGACAGGGATTTTTGAACACTGAAGCTTTCTTT
CASRPGSGQGFLNTEAFF
>-|TRBJ2-5|15|TRBD2|TRBV6-5
TGTGCCAGCAGTTACTCGGGGGGGGACCAAGAGACCCAGTACTTC
CASSYSGGDQETQYF
>-|TRBJ1-4|12|-|TRBV6-5
TGTGCCAGCAGTTACGATCGGAGAACACTGTTTTTT
CASSYDRRTLFF
>-|TRBJ2-7|15|TRBD2|TRBV4-2
TGTGCCAGCAGCCAAGTATCTAGCGGGGATTACGAGCAGTACTTC
CASSQVSSGDYEQYF
>-|TRBJ2-7|13|-|TRBV9
TGTGCCAGCAGCGTAGGCCTCAGGAACGAGCAGTACTTC
CASSVGLRNEQYF
>once|TRBJ1-1|12|-|TRBV28
TGTGCCAGCAGTTTAAGTTCGGAGGGGGCTTTCTTT
CASSLSSEGAFF
>-|TRBJ1-1|13|-|TRBV5-8
TGTGCCAGCATCCCCAGGGTAAAAGCTGAAGCTTTCTTT
CASIPRVKAEAFF
>few|TRBJ2-3|14|TRBD1|TRBV5-4
TGTGCCAGCCGGAGCACAGGGGGCACAGATACGCAGTATTTT
CASRSTGGTDTQYF
>-|TRBJ2-6|20|-|TRBV9
TGTGCCAGCAGCCCAAGAGTGGGGGCCACCTTCCTCTCTGGGGCCAACGTCCTGACTTTC
CASSPRVGATFLSGANVLTF
>-|TRBJ1-1|14|TRBD1|TRBV28
TGTGCCAGCAAATCAGGGGGGCCGAACACTGAAGCTTTCTTT
CASKSGGPNTEAFF
>-|TRBJ1-6|13|TRBD1|TRBV7-7
TGTGCCAGCAGCATCGGACAGGGGTCACCCCTCCACTTT
CASSIGQGSPLHF
>-|TRBJ2-5|16|TRBD2|TRBV5-1
TGCGCCAGCAGCCCGGGGACTAGCGGGGTTCAAGAGACCCAGTACTTC
CASSPGTSGVQETQYF
>-|TRBJ2-7|15|TRBD2|TRBV10-3
TGTGCCATCAGTGATTCGGTAGCGGGAGTCGGCGAGCAGTACTTC
CAISDSVAGVGEQYF
>-|TRBJ1-6|15|TRBD1|TRBV5-1
TGCGCCAGCAGCCGAGGACAGGGTGGTAATTCACCCCTCCACTTT
CASSRGQGGNSPLHF
>-|TRBJ1-1|16|-|TRBV14
TGTGCCAGCAGCCAAGCCTTGGGGGGGGCCCTGGCTGAAGCTTTCTTT
CASSQALGGALAEAFF
>-|TRBJ1-1|15|-|TRBV6-5
TGTGCCAGCAGTTTCCAGGGAAATGGGAACACTGAAGCTTTCTTT
CASSFQGNGNTEAFF
>-|TRBJ2-5|17|TRBD2|TRBV4-2
TGTGCCAGCAGCCAAGAAATAAGCGGGGGGTCTCAAGAGACCCAGTACTTC
CASSQEISGGSQETQYF